This TCR beta chain was sequenced for a study of T-cell reconstitution after alpha-beta-depleted transplantation in children. This CDR3 is built from 13 residues. Between the trimmed V and J ends, which lost 6 bases and 4 bases, there was a span of 10 bases. CDR1 MNHEY and CDR2 SMNVEV come from the germline V gene (reference sequence). Preparation of the TCRbeta library was carried out with unique molecular identifiers. One entry per CDR3 protein, called by TCRdb with MiXCR from the PCR reads. The table shows approximately 400,000 distinct CDR3 sequences, with approximately 10% occurring only once. Sequenced material: PBMCs from the stem cell graft donor, taken from the stem cell graft. The chain couples TRBV27 to TRBJ2-1; possible D gene TRBD2, 6 bases. This clonotype originated in a human donor who donated a stem cell graft to a child with acute myeloid leukemia. The CDR3 region is CASSTGSYNEQFF. The CDR3, as DNA: TGTGCCAGCAGCACCGGGAGTTACAATGAGCAGTTCTTC.